The rows below give T cell receptor beta chains drawn from one sample of a study of blood T cell repertoires in COVID-19. Only in-frame clones appear in the TCRdb table, and some are missing; sequencing was by immunoSEQ multiplex PCR. The repertoire has roughly 190,000 clones, approximately 87% of them found once; the top ten carry 3% to 4.5%. The sample was peripheral blood. The receptors come from a man aged 18 to 29 with active or convalescent COVID-19. CDR3s leave out the opening cysteine and the closing phenylalanine or tryptophan. The order of the fields is J gene, V gene, CDR3 protein.

TRBJ2-1	TRBV7-3	ASGLGGSYNEQF
TRBJ1-2	TRBV18	ASGSPLSTGGLGYGYT
TRBJ2-1	TRBV10-1	ASSPTQDLAGGPRDEQF
TRBJ1-5	TRBV7-9	ASSTDGGNQPQH
TRBJ1-5	TRBV16	ASSQSRGGSNQPQH
TRBJ1-2	TRBV7-8	ASSDPGGWFYT
TRBJ1-1	TRBV11-3	ASSVRQGTAEAF
TRBJ2-3	TRBV7-8	ASSYLDRAADTQY
TRBJ1-1	TRBV27	ASAGGWAEAF
TRBJ1-1	TRBV6-5	ASSYSRGKTF
TRBJ1-2	TRBV5-1	ASSPEGAGGYT
TRBJ1-6	TRBV7-7	ASSLDRSYNSPLH
TRBJ2-7	TRBV13	ASTPFNTGYEQY
TRBJ1-4	TRBV5-1	ASSLVGQGGTNEKLF
TRBJ1-2	TRBV21-1	AIQNQVLYGYT
TRBJ2-3	TRBV6-5	ASSFPAGGTDTQY
TRBJ2-3	TRBV28	ASTAGGKQY
TRBJ2-1	TRBV6-5	ASSRPGQGTNEQF
TRBJ2-7	TRBV5-4	ASEEAGEPYEQY
TRBJ1-2	TRBV30	AWSVPGAGGYGYT
TRBJ1-3	TRBV6-5	ASTTGAGNTIY
TRBJ2-1	TRBV4-2	ASSQKAGGPSSYNEQF
TRBJ1-2	TRBV6-5	ASSRQKGGGYT
TRBJ1-5	TRBV3-1/TRBV3-2	ASSQDRYTGQTTNSNQPQH
TRBJ2-3	TRBV5-6	ASSRERTSGGSMGDTQY
TRBJ1-2	TRBV25-1	ASRGGGAEGGYT
TRBJ2-3	TRBV18	ASSPPLTSGTWSPDTQY
TRBJ2-1	TRBV4-3	ASSQEGQSDNEQF
TRBJ1-5	TRBV18	ASSLEHSNQPQH
TRBJ1-1	TRBV27	ASSFQGMNTEAF
TRBJ1-1	TRBV5-4	ASSFGRGTEAF
TRBJ1-2	TRBV24-1	ATSDRGETSGYT
TRBJ2-1	TRBV19	ASSIAWSSYNEQF
TRBJ2-4	TRBV16	ASSPEGGNIQY
TRBJ2-1	TRBV6-5	ASSYSAGMNNEQF
TRBJ2-7	TRBV5-1	ASSSISSGAGYEQY
TRBJ1-2	TRBV27	ASRTTTGNYGYT
TRBJ1-1	TRBV12-5	ASGLVRWDQTGPNTEAF
TRBJ1-1	TRBV7-3	ASSLGRGNTEAF
TRBJ2-1	TRBV27	ASSLGGAYVNEQF
TRBJ2-1	TRBV19	ASSSGLAGISLDEQF
TRBJ2-7	TRBV14	ASSRAGGAYEQY
TRBJ1-5	TRBV20-1	SASRLTANSNQPQH
TRBJ2-1	TRBV4-2	ASSQERESYNEQF
TRBJ1-5	TRBV10-1	ASSDPKYQPQH
TRBJ1-1	TRBV5-8	ASSLGQGKAF
TRBJ2-3	TRBV7-9	ASRPNGGTDTQY
TRBJ2-1	TRBV29-1	TMGTRGEQF
TRBJ1-6	TRBV2	ASSEWGTSNSPLH
TRBJ2-7	TRBV4-3	ASSQGLAGAYEQY
TRBJ2-5	TRBV7-3	ASSLRGRREETQY
TRBJ1-1	TRBV30	AWTAYNTEAF
TRBJ2-2	TRBV10-1	ASSERGIGELF
TRBJ2-3	TRBV27	ASSFSGLTDTQY
TRBJ2-2	TRBV11-2	ASTITQGSTGELF